The T cell receptor (beta chain) under discussion was sequenced for a study of cytomegalovirus exposure and HLA in healthy donors. PCR employed 60 Vbeta and 13 Jbeta primers. Assay used: immunoSEQ multiplex PCR; TCRdb lists only in-frame clones, some missing. The sample lists about 55,000 clones; 50% to 70% were seen once. Germline V gene data show CDR1 as GTSNPN and CDR2 as SVGIG (reference sequence). Trimming cost V 6 bases and J 0 bases, with 11 bases left between them. The CDR3 covers 13 residues. As to this clone: Its antigen is as yet unknown.

Study-wide results and caveats: Sequencing depth across donors, presence/absence analyses assumed, was roughly uniform. Later analysis suggested links between common viral pathogens and several top significant clusters.

Healthy bone marrow donors made up the donors. This sequence joins TRBV30 and TRBJ1-1; D possibly corresponds to TRBD1 (5 bases). Specimen: PBMCs. The receptor comes from a human donor in good health. The chain's CDR3 is CACETALNTEAFF. CDR3 bases: TGTGCCTGCGAGACAGCCCTGAACACTGAAGCTTTCTTT.